This T cell receptor (beta chain) derives from a study of blood T cell repertoires in COVID-19. Study-wide context: Specimens from acute and convalescent COVID-19 originated in the United States, Italy and Spain. From T cells, B-cell-depleted T cells, or PBMCs came the material, which was cDNA or gDNA.

The CDR3 contains 13 residues. The germline CDR1 and CDR2 sequences are LNHDA and SQIVND (reference sequence). The V gene lost 6 bases and the J gene lost 1 base, with 9 bases spanning the gap. Original handling: Reference gene primer amplification gave nucleated cell count estimates. The assay was immunoSEQ multiplex PCR, and TCRdb's table has in-frame clones only and misses some. V, J and clone size derive from that table, while D and trimming were established from the DNA sequence. There are a few hundred thousand clones in the sample; about 81% occur only once, and around 8% lies in the top ten. Recruited during active infection, patients (from Seattle) were subsequently followed longitudinally.

This receptor was obtained from an elderly woman with COVID-19, enrolled during active disease. This chain connects TRBV19 to TRBJ1-1, with D unclear. Sequencing was carried out using peripheral blood. In nucleotides, the CDR3 is TGTGCCAGTAGCAAACGGGAGAACACTGAAGCTTTCTTT. It yields the protein CASSKRENTEAFF. The full variable domain, completed using reference TRBV19 and TRBJ1-1, is DGGITQSPKYLFRKEGQNVTLSCEQNLNHDAMYWYRQDPGQGLRLIYYSQIVNDFQKGDIAEGYSVSREKKESFPLTVTSAQKNPTAFYLCASSKRENTEAFFGQGTRLTVV.